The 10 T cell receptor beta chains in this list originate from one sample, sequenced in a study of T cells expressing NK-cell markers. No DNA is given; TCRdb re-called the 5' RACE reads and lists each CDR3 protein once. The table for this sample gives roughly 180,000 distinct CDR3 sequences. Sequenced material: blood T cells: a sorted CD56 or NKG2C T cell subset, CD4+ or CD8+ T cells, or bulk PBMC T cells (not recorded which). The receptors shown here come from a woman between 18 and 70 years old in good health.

The CDR3 sequence is CSARGGSGAGGLTGTQYF. The chain recombines TRBV20-1 with TRBJ2-5; there is no DNA to check the TCRdb D call of TRBD2. Germline loops: CDR1 DFQATT, CDR2 SNEGSKA (reference sequence). The CDR3 consists of 18 residues.

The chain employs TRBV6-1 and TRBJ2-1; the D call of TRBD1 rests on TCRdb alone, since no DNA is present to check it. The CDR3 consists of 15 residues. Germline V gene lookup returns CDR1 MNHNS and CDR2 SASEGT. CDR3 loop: CASSRDRAGYNEQFF.

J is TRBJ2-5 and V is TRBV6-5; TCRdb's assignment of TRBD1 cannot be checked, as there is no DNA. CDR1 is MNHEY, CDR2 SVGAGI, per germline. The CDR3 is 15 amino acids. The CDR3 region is CASSYSPATLRTQYF.

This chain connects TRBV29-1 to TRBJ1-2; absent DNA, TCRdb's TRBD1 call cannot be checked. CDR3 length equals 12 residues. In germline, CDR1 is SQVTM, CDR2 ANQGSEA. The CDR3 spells CSVNRVGYGYTF.

CDR3 loop: CASSFTLTQGSSYNSPLHF. The chain links TRBV5-4 to TRBJ1-6; TCRdb lists TRBD1, though no DNA is available to test this call. Per the germline V gene, CDR1 is SGHNT and CDR2 is YYREEE (reference sequence). This CDR3 spans 19 amino acids.

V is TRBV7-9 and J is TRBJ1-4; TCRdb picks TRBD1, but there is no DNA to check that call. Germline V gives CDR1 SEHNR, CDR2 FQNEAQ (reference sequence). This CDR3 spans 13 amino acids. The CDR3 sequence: CASSRTGFEKLFF.

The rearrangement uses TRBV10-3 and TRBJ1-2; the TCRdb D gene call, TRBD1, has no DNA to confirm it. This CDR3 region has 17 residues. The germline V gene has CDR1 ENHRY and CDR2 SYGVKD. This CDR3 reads CAISESYTGEANYGYTF.

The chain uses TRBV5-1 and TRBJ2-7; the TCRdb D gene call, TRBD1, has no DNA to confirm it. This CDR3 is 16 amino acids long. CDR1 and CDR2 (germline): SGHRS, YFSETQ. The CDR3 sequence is CASTPRGGGDSYEQYF.

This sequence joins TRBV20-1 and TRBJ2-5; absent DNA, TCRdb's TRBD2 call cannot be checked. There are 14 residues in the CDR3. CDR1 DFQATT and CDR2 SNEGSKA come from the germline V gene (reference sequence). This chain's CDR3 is CSARATGPQETQYF.

CDR3 sequence: CASSSGATNTGELFF. The chain carries TRBV5-1 and TRBJ2-2; TCRdb's D call, TRBD1, is unchecked because there is no DNA. Germline CDR1 reads SGHRS; CDR2 reads YFSETQ. CDR3 length: 15 residues.